Listed here are 18 T cell receptor beta chains from one sample, sequenced in a study of T cell responses to AZD1222 COVID-19 vaccine (dated by TCRdb to 2020 to 2023). Libraries were constructed by the immunoSEQ multiplex PCR assay. TCRdb carries this immuneACCESS record with in-frame sequences only. Its versions omit some clonotypes, under half of them owing to an unresolved V gene in the studies checked, with the rest unexplained. Across this sample there are some 120,000 clones, with roughly nine tenths seen only once. Of the sample, over 8% falls within the top ten clones. Explained via the paper, the time point label denotes: about 28 days (+/-7) after the second vaccine dose. The specimen comprised peripheral blood, sampled 28 days after the second AZD1222 dose. The receptors were gathered from an adult who received the AZD1222 COVID-19 vaccine.

This chain uses TRBV19 with TRBJ1-1; 7 bases map to TRBD1. The CDR3 sequence is 14 residues long. Germline V gives CDR1 LNHDA, CDR2 SQIVND (reference sequence). Unmatched junction bases numbered 5, after V lost 6 bases and J lost 1 base. Written as DNA, the CDR3 is TGTGCCAGTAGCCCGGACAGGCGGAACACTGAAGCTTTCTTT. Amino acids: CASSPDRRNTEAFF.

This chain links TRBV7-2 with TRBJ1-4; 8 bases agree with TRBD1. The J segment lost 7 bases and the V segment lost 3 bases, leaving 7 bases of the junction unmatched. The CDR3 is 15 residues long. The germline CDR1 and CDR2 sequences are SGHTA and FQGNSA. The CDR3 sequence is CASSLQTGESEKLFF. The CDR3 bases are TGTGCCAGCAGCTTGCAGACAGGGGAGAGTGAAAAACTGTTTTTT.

The V call is TRBV6-5, the J call TRBJ1-2; TRBD1 might be the D (5 bases). V was clipped by 6 bases and J by 5 bases, with 10 bases between them. The CDR3 is made up of 12 amino acids. Germline V lookup: CDR1 MNHEY, CDR2 SVGAGI. The CDR3 DNA sequence: TGTGCCAGCAGCCCAGAGGGGTATGGCTACACCTTC. It yields the protein CASSPEGYGYTF.

The V gene is TRBV29-1, the J gene TRBJ1-2; TRBD1 might be the D (5 bases). Germline lookup yields CDR1 SQVTM and CDR2 ANQGSEA. The CDR3 contains 12 residues. The germline V and J ends were trimmed by 7 bases and 2 bases, with 11 bases remaining between them. Here the CDR3 reads CSGLDRNYGYTF. The CDR3 DNA reads as TGCAGCGGACTCGACAGAAACTATGGCTACACCTTC.

This chain uses TRBV6-5 with TRBJ1-1; tentatively, D is TRBD1 (6 bases). The CDR3 is 13 residues long. With 8 bases removed from V and 1 base from J, the gap between germline ends came to 11 bases. The germline V gene encodes CDR1 MNHEY and CDR2 SVGAGI. In DNA form, the CDR3 reads TGTGCCAGCGTCGACAGGAGGAACACTGAAGCTTTCTTT. As protein: CASVDRRNTEAFF.

CDR3: CASSLGPALGGPGEQFF. In DNA, the CDR3 is TGCGCCAGCAGCTTGGGACCTGCCCTGGGAGGGCCAGGTGAGCAGTTCTTC. The chain joins TRBV5-1 to TRBJ2-1; 7 nucleotides agree with TRBD2. Germline CDR1 and CDR2: SGHRS and YFSETQ. CDR3 length: 17 residues. After removal of 0 bases from V and 9 bases from J, the junction contained 15 bases not matched to a gene.

DNA of the CDR3: TGTGCCAGCAGCTTTAACAGGGCCGGCATGAACACTGAAGCTTTCTTT. Its translation is CASSFNRAGMNTEAFF. The J gene is TRBJ1-1, the V gene TRBV7-8; maybe TRBD1 (6 bases). Germline values: CDR1 SGHVS, CDR2 FQNEAQ. Trimming cost V 3 bases and J 0 bases, with 14 bases left between them. This CDR3 has 16 residues. Using reference TRBV7-8 and TRBJ1-1 for the parts outside the CDR3, the full variable domain is GAGVSQSPRYKVAKRGQDVALRCDPISGHVSLFWYQQALGQGPEFLTYFQNEAQLDKSGLPSDRFFAERPEGSVSTLKIQRTQQEDSAVYLCASSFNRAGMNTEAFFGQGTRLTVV.

The V and J genes are TRBV5-1 and TRBJ2-5; D remains ambiguous. V dropped 0 bases and J dropped 1 base, with 7 bases sitting between them. CDR1 and CDR2 from the germline V gene are SGHRS and YFSETQ. This CDR3 comprises 14 residues. The chain's CDR3 is CASSLGAAQETQYF. The CDR3 region has the DNA TGCGCCAGCAGCTTGGGGGCCGCCCAAGAGACCCAGTACTTC.

The rearrangement uses TRBV7-9 and TRBJ1-1; D is undetermined. V gave up 5 bases and J gave up 6 bases, with 10 bases separating them. CDR1 is SEHNR and CDR2 is FQNEAQ in the germline V gene (reference sequence). This CDR3 has 12 residues. The CDR3, as DNA: TGTGCCAGCAGCCCCATGATGTCTGAAGCTTTCTTT. Amino acids: CASSPMMSEAFF.

The rearrangement joins TRBV5-1 to TRBJ1-2, with TRBD1 as a possible D gene (5 bases). Germline CDR1 and CDR2: SGHRS and YFSETQ. The CDR3 runs 13 residues. Trimming left V 0 bases short and J 8 bases short, with 11 bases between. The CDR3 here is CASSLAEGAGYTF. The CDR3 DNA reads TGCGCCAGCAGCTTGGCCGAAGGGGCGGGCTACACCTTC.

The chain employs TRBV30 and TRBJ2-2; TRBD2 matches at 7 bases. The germline gives CDR1 GTSNPN, CDR2 SVGIG (reference sequence). V shed 4 bases and J 3 bases; nucleotides not matched to a gene: 5. The CDR3 totals 14 residues. The CDR3 DNA follows: TGTGCCTGGAATCGTGGACTAGACACCGGGGAGCTGTTTTTT. This codes for CAWNRGLDTGELFF. Full variable domain (missing parts from reference TRBV30 and TRBJ2-2): SQTIHQWPATLVQPVGSPLSLECTVEGTSNPNLYWYRQAAGRGLQLLFYSVGIGQISSEVPQNLSASRPQDRQFILSSKKLLLSDSGFYLCAWNRGLDTGELFFGEGSRLTVL.

About this clone itself: At the DNA level, this CDR3 is encoded by other sequences in the same sample as well. The J gene is TRBJ2-7, the V gene TRBV4-3, with 9 bases lining up with TRBD2. This CDR3 region has 16 residues. The J segment lost 2 bases and the V segment lost 0 bases, leaving 5 bases of the junction unmatched. Germline CDR1 reads LGHNA; CDR2 reads YSLEER. CDR3 DNA: TGCGCCAGCAGCCAAGATTTGCGGGGGGGAACCTACGAGCAGTACTTC. As protein: CASSQDLRGGTYEQYF.

This rearrangement joins TRBV11-2 to TRBJ1-5, with a weak D call TRBD1 (5 bases). Germline V gene lookup returns CDR1 SGHAT and CDR2 FQNNGV. V was cut by 5 bases and J by 2 bases, with 10 bases left in between. The CDR3 covers 14 residues. The CDR3 sequence is CASSRGVRNQPQHF. The CDR3, as DNA: TGTGCCAGCAGCCGGGGGGTGCGCAATCAGCCCCAGCATTTT.

The rearrangement links TRBV5-1 to TRBJ2-2; D is perhaps TRBD1 or TRBD2 (5 bases each). This CDR3 has 14 residues. The germline V gene encodes CDR1 SGHRS and CDR2 YFSETQ. V lost 4 bases to trimming and J lost 3 bases, with 10 bases between them. The CDR3 is CASSQMGDTGELFF. The CDR3 DNA is TGCGCCAGCAGCCAAATGGGGGACACCGGGGAGCTGTTTTTT.

The chain carries TRBV2 and TRBJ1-5; D gene ambiguous. Germline assignment: CDR1 SNHLY and CDR2 FYNNEI. The CDR3 runs to 13 residues. Trimming left V 7 bases short and J 0 bases short, with 7 bases between. CDR3 loop: CASKRDSNQPQHF. The CDR3 bases are TGTGCCAGCAAAAGGGATAGCAATCAGCCCCAGCATTTT.

Concerning this clone itself: An end of the junction does not agree with germline; a read error may underlie this. This chain connects TRBV4-1 to TRBJ2-7; 8 bases match TRBD2. Germline V gene sequence: CDR1 MGHRA, CDR2 YSYEKL. This CDR3 is 15 amino acids long. The CDR3 sequence: CVSRATSGASYEQYF. The CDR3 region has the DNA TGCGTCAGCAGGGCTACTAGCGGAGCTTCCTACGAGCAGTACTTC.

The V gene is TRBV30, the J gene TRBJ1-2; no firm D call. CDR3 length: 14 amino acids. Germline V gene data show CDR1 as GTSNPN and CDR2 as SVGIG (reference sequence). The CDR3 DNA sequence: TGTGGCTCGGCCCAAGTCACAGCAAACTATGGCTACACCTTC. Translation gives CGSAQVTANYGYTF.

This clone was picked up many times. V usage is TRBV9 and J usage is TRBJ2-7; 9 bases are shared with TRBD2. Germline V gene sequence: CDR1 SGDLS, CDR2 YYNGEE. This CDR3 has 13 amino acids. J lost 5 bases, V lost 2 bases, and 2 bases had no gene match. CDR3 residues: CASSVGLADEQYF. As DNA, the CDR3 is TGTGCCAGCAGCGTGGGACTAGCAGACGAGCAGTACTTC.